The sequence of this T cell receptor (beta chain) was determined in a study of cytomegalovirus exposure and HLA in healthy donors. Study results and limitations: The study designated about 180 TCR beta chains cytomegalovirus-associated.

The CDR3 sequence is 16 residues long. The germline gives CDR1 SGHNT, CDR2 YYREEE (reference sequence). Germline trimming cut 4 bases from V and 4 bases from J; bases unmatched to any gene: 11. Using immunoSEQ multiplex PCR, the repertoire was profiled, and TCRdb retains in-frame clones only, with some absent. The sample has tens of thousands of clones, 90% to 95% seen once; the top ten hold about 4%. On this clone itself: The antigen is unknown.

The chain carries TRBV5-4 and TRBJ2-1; TRBD1 matches at 7 bases. Sequencing was performed on PBMCs. This clonotype was obtained from a man younger than 30 in good health and CMV-seropositive. The CDR3 protein is CASSRPTGRSYNEQFF. Written as DNA, the CDR3 is TGTGCCAGCAGCCGACCGACAGGGCGTAGTTACAATGAGCAGTTCTTC.